The present T cell receptor (beta chain) was sequenced within a study of blood T cell repertoires in COVID-19. Generated by immunoSEQ multiplex PCR, the TCRdb table keeps only in-frame clones and is missing some. The sample has hundreds of thousands of clones; 84% are singletons. Germline V CDR1 and CDR2: GTSNPN, SVGIG (reference sequence). With 2 bases clipped from V and 5 bases from J, the junction kept 6 bases outside the gene matches. This CDR3 region has 15 residues. The chain combines TRBV30 with TRBJ2-2; 9 bases line up with TRBD1. Sample: PBMCs or T cells enriched from blood (not recorded which). This receptor was obtained from a woman aged 40 to 49 who had recovered from COVID-19. CDR3 protein: CAWSLQGAATGELFF. CDR3 bases: TGTGCCTGGAGTCTACAGGGGGCGGCAACCGGGGAGCTGTTTTTT.